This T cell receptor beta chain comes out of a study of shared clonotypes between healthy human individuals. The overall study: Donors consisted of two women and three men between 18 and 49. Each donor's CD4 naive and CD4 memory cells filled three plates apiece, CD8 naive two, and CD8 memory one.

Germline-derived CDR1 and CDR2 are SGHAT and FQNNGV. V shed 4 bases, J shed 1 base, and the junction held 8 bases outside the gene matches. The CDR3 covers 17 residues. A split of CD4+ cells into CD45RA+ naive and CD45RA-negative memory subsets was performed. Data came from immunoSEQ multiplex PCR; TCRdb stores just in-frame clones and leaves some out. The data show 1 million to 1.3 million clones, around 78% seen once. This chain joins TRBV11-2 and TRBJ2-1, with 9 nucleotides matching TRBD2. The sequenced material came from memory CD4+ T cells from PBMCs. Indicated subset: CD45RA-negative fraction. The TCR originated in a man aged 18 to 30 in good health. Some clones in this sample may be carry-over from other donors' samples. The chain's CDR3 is CASSSYIAGASYNEQFF. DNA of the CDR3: TGTGCCAGCAGCTCCTATATAGCGGGAGCGTCCTACAATGAGCAGTTCTTC.